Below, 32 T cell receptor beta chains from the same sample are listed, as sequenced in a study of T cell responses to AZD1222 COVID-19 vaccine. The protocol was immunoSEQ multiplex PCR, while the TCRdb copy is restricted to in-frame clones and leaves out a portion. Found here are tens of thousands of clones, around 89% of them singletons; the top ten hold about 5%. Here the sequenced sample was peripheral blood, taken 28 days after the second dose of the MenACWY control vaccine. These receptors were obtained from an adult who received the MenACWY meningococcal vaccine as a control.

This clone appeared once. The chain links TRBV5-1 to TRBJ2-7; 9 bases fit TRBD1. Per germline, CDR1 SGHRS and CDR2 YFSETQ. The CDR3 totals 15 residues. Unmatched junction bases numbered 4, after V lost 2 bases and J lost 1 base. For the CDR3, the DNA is TGCGCCAGCAGCTTCGAGACAGGGGGGTCCTACGAGCAGTACTTC. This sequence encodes CASSFETGGSYEQYF.

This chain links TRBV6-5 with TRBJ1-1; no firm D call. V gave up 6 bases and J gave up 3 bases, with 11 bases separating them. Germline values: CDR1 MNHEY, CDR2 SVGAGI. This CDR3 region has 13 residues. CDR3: CASRPRPDTEAFF. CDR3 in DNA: TGTGCCAGCAGGCCGCGCCCGGACACTGAAGCTTTCTTT.

CDR3 sequence (DNA): TGTGCCAGCAGCCTAGACAGGGGAACCCTAGAAGCTTTCTTT. Amino acid sequence: CASSLDRGTLEAFF. The chain has TRBV7-2 and TRBJ1-1; 8 bases align to TRBD1. V dropped 5 bases and J dropped 8; count of bases not matched to a gene: 10. Germline V CDR1 and CDR2: SGHTA, FQGNSA. The CDR3 runs to 14 residues.

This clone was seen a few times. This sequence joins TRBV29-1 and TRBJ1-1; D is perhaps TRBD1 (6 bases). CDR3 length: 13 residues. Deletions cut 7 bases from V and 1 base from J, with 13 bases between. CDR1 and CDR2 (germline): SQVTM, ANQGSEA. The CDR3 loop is CSADRDTNTEAFF. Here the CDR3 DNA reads TGCAGCGCCGACCGGGACACGAACACTGAAGCTTTCTTT.

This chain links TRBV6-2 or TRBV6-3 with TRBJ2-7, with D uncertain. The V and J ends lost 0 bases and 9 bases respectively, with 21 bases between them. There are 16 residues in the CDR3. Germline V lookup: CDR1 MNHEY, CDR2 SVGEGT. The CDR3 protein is CASSYSTGDKSRRQYF. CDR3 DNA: TGTGCCAGCAGTTACTCGACGGGCGATAAGTCCAGGCGGCAGTACTTC.

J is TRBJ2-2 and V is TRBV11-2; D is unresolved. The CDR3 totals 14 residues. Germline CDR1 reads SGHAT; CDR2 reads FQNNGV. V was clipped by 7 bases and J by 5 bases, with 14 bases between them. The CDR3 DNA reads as TGTGCCAGCAAGGTCGAGCGTACTACCGGGGAGCTGTTTTTT. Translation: CASKVERTTGELFF.

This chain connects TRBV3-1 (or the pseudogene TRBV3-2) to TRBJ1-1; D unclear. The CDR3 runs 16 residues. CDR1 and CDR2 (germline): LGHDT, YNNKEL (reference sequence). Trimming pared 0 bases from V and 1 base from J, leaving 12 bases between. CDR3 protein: CASSQDLGIGNTEAFF. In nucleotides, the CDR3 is TGTGCCAGCAGCCAAGATCTCGGGATTGGGAACACTGAAGCTTTCTTT.

The CDR3 DNA reads TGTGCCAGCAGGGATCCCGAGAACACTGAAGCTTTCTTT. It is translated as CASRDPENTEAFF. The chain employs TRBV28 and TRBJ1-1; D is undetermined. Between the trimmed V and J ends, which lost 6 bases and 1 base, there was a span of 9 bases. This CDR3 contains 13 residues. Germline V gene lookup returns CDR1 MDHEN and CDR2 SYDVKM. Complete variable domain (other parts from reference TRBV28 and TRBJ1-1): DVKVTQSSRYLVKRTGEKVFLECVQDMDHENMFWYRQDPGLGLRLIYFSYDVKMKEKGDIPEGYSVSREKKERFSLILESASTNQTSMYLCASRDPENTEAFFGQGTRLTVV.

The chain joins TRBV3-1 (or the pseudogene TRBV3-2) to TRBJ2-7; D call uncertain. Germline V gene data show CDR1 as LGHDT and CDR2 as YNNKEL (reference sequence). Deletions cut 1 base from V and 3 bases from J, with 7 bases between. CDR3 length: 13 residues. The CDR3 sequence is CASSQGLFYEQYF. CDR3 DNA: TGTGCCAGCAGCCAAGGCCTCTTCTACGAGCAGTACTTC.

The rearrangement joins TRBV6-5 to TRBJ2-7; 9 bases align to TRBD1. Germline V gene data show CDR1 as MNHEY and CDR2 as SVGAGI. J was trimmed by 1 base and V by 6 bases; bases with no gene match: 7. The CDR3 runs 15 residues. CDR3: CASRKNRGRSYEQYF. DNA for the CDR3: TGTGCCAGCAGGAAGAACAGGGGGCGATCCTACGAGCAGTACTTC.

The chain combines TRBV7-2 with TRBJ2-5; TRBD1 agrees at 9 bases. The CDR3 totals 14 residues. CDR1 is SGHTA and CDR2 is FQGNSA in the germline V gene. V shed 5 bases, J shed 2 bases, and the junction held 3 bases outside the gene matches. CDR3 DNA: TGTGCCAGCAGCACACAGGGGGCGCAAGAGACCCAGTACTTC. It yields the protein CASSTQGAQETQYF. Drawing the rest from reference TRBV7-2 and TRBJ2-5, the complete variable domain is GAGVSQSPSNKVTEKGKDVELRCDPISGHTALYWYRQSLGQGLEFLIYFQGNSAPDKSGLPSDRFSAERTGGSVSTLTIQRTQQEDSAVYLCASSTQGAQETQYFGPGTRLLVL.

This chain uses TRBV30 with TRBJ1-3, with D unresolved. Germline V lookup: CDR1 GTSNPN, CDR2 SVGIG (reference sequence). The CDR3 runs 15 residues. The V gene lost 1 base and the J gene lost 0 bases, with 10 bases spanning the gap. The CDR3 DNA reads TGTGCCTGGAGTGCCGCGGGAATCTCTGGAAACACCATATATTTT. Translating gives CAWSAAGISGNTIYF.

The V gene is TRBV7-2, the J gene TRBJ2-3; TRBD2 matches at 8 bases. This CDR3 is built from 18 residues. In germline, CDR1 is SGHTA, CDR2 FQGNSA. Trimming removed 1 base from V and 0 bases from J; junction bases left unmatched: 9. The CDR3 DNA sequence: TGTGCCAGCAGCTTAGGGATGGGGGGACTAGGAAGCACAGATACGCAGTATTTT. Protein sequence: CASSLGMGGLGSTDTQYF.

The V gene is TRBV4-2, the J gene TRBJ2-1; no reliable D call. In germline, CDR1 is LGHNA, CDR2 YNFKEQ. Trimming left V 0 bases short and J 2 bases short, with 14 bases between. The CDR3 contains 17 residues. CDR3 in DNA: TGTGCCAGCAGCCAAGAGGGAAGGAAGTGGGCCTACAATGAGCAGTTCTTC. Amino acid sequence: CASSQEGRKWAYNEQFF.

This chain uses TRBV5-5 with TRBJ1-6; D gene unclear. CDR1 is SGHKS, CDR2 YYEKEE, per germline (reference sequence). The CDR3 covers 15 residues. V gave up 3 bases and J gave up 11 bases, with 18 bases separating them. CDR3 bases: TGTGCCAGCAGCTCGCCCTATTCCTCCGGGGCACCCCTCCACTTT. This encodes CASSSPYSSGAPLHF.

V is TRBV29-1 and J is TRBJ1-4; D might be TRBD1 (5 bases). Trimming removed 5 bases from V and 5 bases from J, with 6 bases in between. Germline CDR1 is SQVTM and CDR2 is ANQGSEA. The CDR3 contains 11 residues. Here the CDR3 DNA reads TGCAGCGTTTGGGGGAATGAAAAACTGTTTTTT. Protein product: CSVWGNEKLFF.

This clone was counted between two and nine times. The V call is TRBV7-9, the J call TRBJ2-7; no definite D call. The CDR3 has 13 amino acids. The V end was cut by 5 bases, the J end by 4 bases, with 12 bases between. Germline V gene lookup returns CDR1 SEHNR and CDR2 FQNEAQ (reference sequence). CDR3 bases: TGTGCCAGCAGCCCCGCTCGCGAATACGAGCAGTACTTC. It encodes CASSPAREYEQYF.

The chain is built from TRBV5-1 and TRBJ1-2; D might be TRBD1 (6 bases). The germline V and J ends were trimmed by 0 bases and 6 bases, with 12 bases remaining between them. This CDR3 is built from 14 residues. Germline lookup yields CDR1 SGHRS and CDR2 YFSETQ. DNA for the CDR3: TGCGCCAGCAGCTTGGCCACGGGGGCAGATGGCTACACCTTC. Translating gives CASSLATGADGYTF.

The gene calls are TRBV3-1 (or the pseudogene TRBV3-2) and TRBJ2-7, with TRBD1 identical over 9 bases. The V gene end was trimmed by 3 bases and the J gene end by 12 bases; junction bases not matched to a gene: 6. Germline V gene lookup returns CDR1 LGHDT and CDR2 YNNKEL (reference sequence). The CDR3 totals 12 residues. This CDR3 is CASSQGSGQGYF. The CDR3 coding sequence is TGTGCCAGCAGCCAGGGTTCGGGACAGGGGTACTTC.

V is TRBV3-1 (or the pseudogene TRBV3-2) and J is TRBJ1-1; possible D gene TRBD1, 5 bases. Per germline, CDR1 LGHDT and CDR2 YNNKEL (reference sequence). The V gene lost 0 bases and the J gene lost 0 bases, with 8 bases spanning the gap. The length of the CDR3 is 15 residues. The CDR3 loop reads CASSQEGLMNTEAFF. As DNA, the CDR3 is TGTGCCAGCAGCCAAGAGGGGCTGATGAACACTGAAGCTTTCTTT.

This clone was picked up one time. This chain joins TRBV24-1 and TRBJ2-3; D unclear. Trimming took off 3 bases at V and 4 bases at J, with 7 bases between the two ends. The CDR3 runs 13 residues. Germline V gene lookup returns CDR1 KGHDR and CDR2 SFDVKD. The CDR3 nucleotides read TGTGCCACCAGTGATCCGGGCCCAGATACGCAGTATTTT. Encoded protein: CATSDPGPDTQYF.

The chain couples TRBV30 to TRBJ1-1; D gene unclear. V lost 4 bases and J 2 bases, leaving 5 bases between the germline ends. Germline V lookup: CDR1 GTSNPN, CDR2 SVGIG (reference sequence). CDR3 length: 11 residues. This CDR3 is CAWTRNTEAFF. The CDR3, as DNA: TGTGCCTGGACCCGAAACACTGAAGCTTTCTTT.

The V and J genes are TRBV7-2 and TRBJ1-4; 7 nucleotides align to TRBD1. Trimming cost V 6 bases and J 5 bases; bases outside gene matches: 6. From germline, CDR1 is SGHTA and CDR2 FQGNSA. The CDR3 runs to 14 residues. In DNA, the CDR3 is TGTGCCAGCAGACAAGGGACAGCAAATGAAAAACTGTTTTTT. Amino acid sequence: CASRQGTANEKLFF. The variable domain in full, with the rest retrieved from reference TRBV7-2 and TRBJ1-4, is GAGVSQSPSNKVTEKGKDVELRCDPISGHTALYWYRQSLGQGLEFLIYFQGNSAPDKSGLPSDRFSAERTGGSVSTLTIQRTQQEDSAVYLCASRQGTANEKLFFGSGTQLSVL.

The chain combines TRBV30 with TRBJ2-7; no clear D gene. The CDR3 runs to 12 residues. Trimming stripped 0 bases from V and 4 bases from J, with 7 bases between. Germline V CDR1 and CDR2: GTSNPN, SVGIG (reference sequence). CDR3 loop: CAWSVSEYEQYF. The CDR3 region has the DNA TGTGCCTGGAGTGTTTCGGAATACGAGCAGTACTTC.

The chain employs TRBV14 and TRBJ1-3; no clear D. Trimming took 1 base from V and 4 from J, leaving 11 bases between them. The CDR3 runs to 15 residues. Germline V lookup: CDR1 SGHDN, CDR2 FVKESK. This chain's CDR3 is CASSQGIVEGNTIYF. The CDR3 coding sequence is TGTGCCAGCAGCCAAGGGATCGTGGAGGGAAACACCATATATTTT.

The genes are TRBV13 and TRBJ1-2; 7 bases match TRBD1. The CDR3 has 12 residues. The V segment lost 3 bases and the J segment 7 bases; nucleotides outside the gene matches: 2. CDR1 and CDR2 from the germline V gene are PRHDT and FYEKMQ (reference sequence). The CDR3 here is CASSLTGTGYTF. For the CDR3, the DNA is TGTGCCAGCAGCTTGACAGGGACTGGCTACACCTTC. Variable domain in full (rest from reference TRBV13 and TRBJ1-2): AAGVIQSPRHLIKEKRETATLKCYPIPRHDTVYWYQQGPGQDPQFLISFYEKMQSDKGSIPDRFSAQQFSDYHSELNMSSLELGDSALYFCASSLTGTGYTFGSGTRLTVV.

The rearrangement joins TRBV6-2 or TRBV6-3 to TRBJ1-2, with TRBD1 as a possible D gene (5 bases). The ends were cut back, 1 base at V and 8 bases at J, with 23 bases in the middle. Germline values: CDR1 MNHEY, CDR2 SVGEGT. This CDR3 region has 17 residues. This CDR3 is CASSYLNIRASELGYTF. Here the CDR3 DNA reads TGTGCCAGCAGTTACTTAAATATCAGGGCATCGGAGTTGGGCTACACCTTC.

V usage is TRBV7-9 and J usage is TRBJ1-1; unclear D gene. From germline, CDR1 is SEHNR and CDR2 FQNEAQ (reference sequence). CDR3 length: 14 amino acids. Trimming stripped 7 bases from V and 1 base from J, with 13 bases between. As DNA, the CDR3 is TGTGCCAGCACCATGGTCGGCGGGAACACTGAAGCTTTCTTT. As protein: CASTMVGGNTEAFF.

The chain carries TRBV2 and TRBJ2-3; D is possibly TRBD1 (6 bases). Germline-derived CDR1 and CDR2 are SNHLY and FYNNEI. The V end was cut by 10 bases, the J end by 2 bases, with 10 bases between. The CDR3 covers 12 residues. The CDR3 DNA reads TGTGCCAACCGGGACAACACAGATACGCAGTATTTT. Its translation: CANRDNTDTQYF.

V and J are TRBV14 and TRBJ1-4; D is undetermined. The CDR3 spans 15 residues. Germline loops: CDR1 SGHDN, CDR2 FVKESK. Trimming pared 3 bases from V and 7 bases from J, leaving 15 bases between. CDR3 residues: CASSHDPPWGEKLFF. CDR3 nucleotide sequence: TGTGCCAGCAGCCATGACCCCCCGTGGGGTGAAAAACTGTTTTTT.

The CDR3 spells CASGLSGTYEQYF. The CDR3 nucleotides are TGTGCCAGCGGACTTTCGGGGACCTACGAGCAGTACTTC. V usage is TRBV28 and J usage is TRBJ2-7, with a weak D call TRBD2 (5 bases). Germline-derived CDR1 and CDR2 are MDHEN and SYDVKM. V was cut by 8 bases and J by 2 bases, with 13 bases left in between. The CDR3 length is 13 residues.

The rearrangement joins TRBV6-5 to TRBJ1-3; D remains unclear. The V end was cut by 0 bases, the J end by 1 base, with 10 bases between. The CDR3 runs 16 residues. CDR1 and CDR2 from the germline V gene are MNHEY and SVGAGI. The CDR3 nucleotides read TGTGCCAGCAGTTACTCTTTTTTGGGGTCTGGAAACACCATATATTTT. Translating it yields CASSYSFLGSGNTIYF.